A selection of T cell receptor beta chains follows, all from one sample in a study of vaccination effects on CD4 cells after COVID-19. Which antigens these TCRs recognize remains unknown. Generated by immunoSEQ multiplex PCR, the TCRdb table keeps only in-frame clones and is missing some. The sample yields 50,000 to 65,000 clones, nearly 80% seen once. Here the sequenced sample was CD4+ T cells from PBMCs cultured with HCoV-OC43 spike peptides, taken before COVID-19 vaccination. The source of these receptors is a human donor who received a COVID-19 vaccine. Each CDR3 is given with its conserved first and last residue. A D gene is named only where the DNA matches it firmly.

TRBV6-5	TRBJ2-3	TRBD2	CASRSGGGDTQYF
TRBV5-6	TRBJ2-1	-	CASSLGAISYNEQFF
TRBV4-2	TRBJ1-2	-	CASSQEMGSYGYTF
TRBV24-1	TRBJ2-5	TRBD2	CATSDSLAGETQYF
TRBV7-3	TRBJ1-1	-	CASSPNMNTEAFF
TRBV5-6	TRBJ2-1	-	CASSPLDISSYNEQFF
TRBV6-1	TRBJ2-5	TRBD2	CASSEGEGETQYF
TRBV18	TRBJ2-3	TRBD1	CASSPGQVITDTQYF
TRBV19	TRBJ1-2	-	CASTRQEGTLADGYTF
TRBV5-1	TRBJ2-5	-	CASSSRTAQETQYF
TRBV28	TRBJ2-2	-	CASSLIGELFF
TRBV7-8	TRBJ1-6	-	CASSYVRRGLGNSPLHF
TRBV6-5	TRBJ1-2	TRBD1	CASGSDRGYGYTF
TRBV5-1	TRBJ1-2	-	CASSLAEGISTNYGYTF
TRBV7-2	TRBJ2-3	-	CASSLLFGATDTQYF
TRBV2	TRBJ1-4	TRBD1	CASSDRGREKLFF
TRBV15	TRBJ1-3	-	CATSREGGNTIYF
TRBV15	TRBJ2-3	TRBD1	CATSTPGQGTDTQYF
TRBV19	TRBJ1-6	-	CASAVRLSYNSPLHF
TRBV4-1	TRBJ2-2	-	CASSLTDAGELFF
TRBV6-2/TRBV6-3	TRBJ1-2	TRBD1	CASSQPGQGAGYGYTF
TRBV24-1	TRBJ2-3	-	CATSVTYPTDTQYF
TRBV7-2	TRBJ1-5	-	CASSGGLGGHQPQHF
TRBV10-3	TRBJ1-6	-	CAISETGSSYNSPLHF
TRBV5-6	TRBJ2-3	TRBD2	CASSFRPGLAGAGLDTQYF
TRBV30	TRBJ2-3	-	CAWSVVGGAKDTQYF
TRBV7-9	TRBJ1-1	-	CASSSGHGGTEAFF
TRBV5-5	TRBJ2-3	-	CASSPDIRTDTQYF
TRBV7-5	TRBJ1-6	-	CARSVRDRGNNSPLHF
TRBV7-2	TRBJ2-1	TRBD1	CASSLVGTGGREQFF
TRBV5-6	TRBJ2-5	-	CASSSWSGLGETQYF
TRBV10-3	TRBJ1-6	-	CAISEVGSSYNSPLHF
TRBV18	TRBJ2-1	-	CASSPYGPQRSYNEQFF
TRBV18	TRBJ1-2	-	CASSPPGPLILDYGYTF
TRBV24-1	TRBJ2-2	TRBD1	CASSGTGGLGGELFF
TRBV3-1/TRBV3-2	TRBJ1-2	TRBD1	CASSLRDRESLVGYTF
TRBV4-3	TRBJ2-5	-	CASSRVLSSEETQYF
TRBV7-2	TRBJ2-5	-	CASSLVFAQETQYF
TRBV5-1	TRBJ2-1	TRBD2	CASSLEGSGGFKQFF
TRBV27	TRBJ2-1	-	CASAQGPQSSYNEQFF
TRBV5-1	TRBJ2-6	-	CASSLLGGGANVLTF
TRBV3-1/TRBV3-2	TRBJ2-5	TRBD1	CASSQAGVGTGLRETQYF
TRBV7-2	TRBJ1-2	-	CASSFARSYGYTF
TRBV9	TRBJ2-3	TRBD2	CASSVVSGSTDTQYF
TRBV6-5	TRBJ1-2	TRBD1	CASSSKGGTAYGYTF
TRBV5-5	TRBJ1-2	-	CASSLRGDGGYTF
TRBV12-5	TRBJ1-4	-	CASGRSLGLRSAGYEKLFF
TRBV14	TRBJ2-2	-	CASSHFRGTGELFF
TRBV27	TRBJ2-6	-	CASSLSYSGANVLTF
TRBV5-5	TRBJ2-2	-	CASSLRGSNTGELFF
TRBV28	TRBJ2-5	-	CASSLSSGRQAAWETQYF
TRBV15	TRBJ2-5	TRBD1	CATSRGAGGSETQYF
TRBV21-1	TRBJ1-2	-	CASSIAGSSGHLLRCYGYTF